A single sample gave rise to the 20 T cell receptor beta chains below, sequenced in a study of CD8+ T cells in alopecia areata. The treatment is: oral pan-JAK inhibitor, 5-10 mg twice daily. RNA extraction and reverse transcription yielded cDNA as sequencing template. Data came from immunoSEQ multiplex PCR; TCRdb stores just in-frame clones and leaves some out. Among around 110,000 clones listed, roughly 84% were seen once. The sequences come from CD8+ T cells sorted from blood, collected at week 24, from a patient treated with tofacitinib. These receptors all stem from a human donor with alopecia areata.

The V gene is TRBV29-1, the J gene TRBJ2-5; D might be TRBD1 or TRBD2, each matching 5 bases. The end of the DNA aligns better with TRBJ2-7, so the J call may be wrong. The CDR3 has 13 amino acids. The germline V gene has CDR1 SQVTM and CDR2 ANQGSEA. This CDR3 reads CSVTARDPYEQYF. The DNA for the CDR3 is TGCAGCGTTACAGCCAGGGACCCCTACGAGCAGTACTTC.

V gene TRBV10-2 combines with J gene TRBJ2-7; a weak D match, TRBD2 (7 bases). The CDR3 is made up of 14 amino acids. Germline V CDR1 and CDR2: WSHSY, SAAADI. The germline V and J ends were trimmed by 6 bases and 4 bases, with 16 bases remaining between them. Written as DNA, the CDR3 is TGCGCCAGCAGAAGCGGACAGCGGGGTTACGAGCAGTACTTC. Translating gives CASRSGQRGYEQYF.

The chain couples TRBV4-1 to TRBJ2-1; the D is unclear. The CDR3 loop spans 12 amino acids. V dropped 0 bases and J dropped 7 bases, with 4 bases sitting between them. Germline loops: CDR1 MGHRA, CDR2 YSYEKL. The CDR3 region is CASSQDENEQFF. The CDR3 DNA follows: TGCGCCAGCAGCCAAGATGAAAATGAGCAGTTCTTC.

V gene TRBV10-2 combines with J gene TRBJ2-3; D may be TRBD1 or TRBD2 (5 bases each). V shed 3 bases and J shed 3 bases, with 13 bases lying between them. The germline gives CDR1 WSHSY, CDR2 SAAADI. This CDR3 is built from 15 residues. The CDR3 DNA follows: TGCGCCAGCAGTGACGGGGTCGGGGCGACAGATACGCAGTATTTT. This translates into CASSDGVGATDTQYF.

V gene TRBV4-1 combines with J gene TRBJ2-3, with 9 bases that match TRBD1. The CDR3 totals 15 residues. Trimming cost V 6 bases and J 4 bases; bases outside gene matches: 8. The germline gives CDR1 MGHRA, CDR2 YSYEKL. This CDR3 is CASSYRDREPDTQYF. Here the CDR3 DNA reads TGCGCCAGCAGTTACCGGGACAGGGAACCAGATACGCAGTATTTT.

The genes are TRBV5-4 and TRBJ1-2, with a weak D call TRBD1 (5 bases). Germline loops: CDR1 SGHNT, CDR2 YYREEE (reference sequence). This CDR3 is 14 amino acids long. Between the trimmed V and J ends, which lost 0 bases and 5 bases, there was a span of 11 bases. In nucleotides, the CDR3 is TGTGCCAGCAGCTTGGCAGACAGAGCATATGGCTACACCTTC. Its protein is CASSLADRAYGYTF.

The chain is built from TRBV5-1 and TRBJ1-2; weak D call: TRBD1 (6 bases). CDR1 and CDR2 from the germline V gene are SGHRS and YFSETQ. Trimming removed 0 bases from V and 5 bases from J, with 14 bases in between. CDR3 length: 15 amino acids. The DNA of the CDR3 is TGCGCCAGCAGCTTGGAGTCTGGGACAAGTTATGGCTACACCTTC. Its protein is CASSLESGTSYGYTF. The full variable domain, completed using reference TRBV5-1 and TRBJ1-2, is KAGVTQTPRYLIKTRGQQVTLSCSPISGHRSVSWYQQTPGQGLQFLFEYFSETQRNKGNFPGRFSGRQFSNSRSEMNVSTLELGDSALYLCASSLESGTSYGYTFGSGTRLTVV.

For this clone: At the DNA level, this CDR3 is encoded by other sequences in the same sample as well. The V call is TRBV7-3, the J call TRBJ2-5; D is uncertain. The CDR3 sequence is 13 residues long. With 1 base removed from V and 2 bases from J, the gap between germline ends came to 5 bases. Per the germline V gene, CDR1 is SGHTA and CDR2 is FQGTGA. The CDR3 loop is CASSLNTQETQYF. CDR3 DNA: TGTGCCAGCAGCTTAAATACACAAGAGACCCAGTACTTC.

This clone occurred a few times. J is TRBJ1-3 and V is TRBV4-3; D may be TRBD1 (6 bases). Trimming stripped 0 bases from V and 8 bases from J, with 17 bases between. The CDR3 is 16 residues long. In germline, CDR1 is LGHNA, CDR2 YSLEER. This CDR3 reads CASSQESQIRGDTIYF. Written as DNA, the CDR3 is TGCGCCAGCAGCCAAGAAAGCCAAATCAGGGGAGACACCATATATTTT.

Here the CDR3 DNA reads TGCGCCAGCAGCCAATCGGGACTAGCGCCATACAATGAGCAGTTCTTC. Translated: CASSQSGLAPYNEQFF. The rearrangement uses TRBV4-3 and TRBJ2-1; 10 bases line up with TRBD2. Trimming removed 2 bases from V and 4 bases from J; junction bases left unmatched: 5. This CDR3 has 16 amino acids. Germline CDR1 and CDR2: LGHNA and YSLEER.

The chain recombines TRBV5-6 with TRBJ1-2, with 7 nucleotides matching TRBD1. CDR3 length: 14 amino acids. CDR1 and CDR2 from the germline V gene are SGHDT and YYEEEE. V shed 1 base and J 7 bases; nucleotides not matched to a gene: 7. CDR3 bases: TGTGCCAGCAGCTTGTTACAGGGGTCGCGTGGCTACACCTTC. It specifies CASSLLQGSRGYTF.

The chain joins TRBV4-3 to TRBJ2-4, with 9 bases matching TRBD1. This CDR3 comprises 16 residues. The V and J ends lost 3 bases and 8 bases, in that order; junction bases with no gene match: 11. Per germline, CDR1 LGHNA and CDR2 YSLEER. CDR3 sequence reads: CASSQDDRGEVDIQYF. The CDR3, as DNA: TGCGCCAGCAGCCAGGATGACAGGGGGGAGGTGGACATTCAGTACTTC.

This chain links TRBV18 with TRBJ2-6; tentative D call: TRBD1 (7 bases). The germline gives CDR1 KGHSH, CDR2 LQKENI. The CDR3 is 18 residues long. The ends were cut back, 2 bases at V and 4 bases at J, with 18 bases in the middle. The CDR3 DNA reads TGTGCCAGCTCACCAAACAGGGGACTCTTCGGGGGGGCCAACGTCCTGACTTTC. Protein sequence: CASSPNRGLFGGANVLTF.

In nucleotides, the CDR3 is TGTGCCAGCAGTGACGGGTGGAACACCGGGGAGCTGTTTTTT. This translates into CASSDGWNTGELFF. J is TRBJ2-2 and V is TRBV6-5; D not resolved. There are 14 residues in the CDR3. CDR1 is MNHEY and CDR2 is SVGAGI in the germline V gene. Trimming took off 5 bases at V and 1 base at J, with 8 bases between the two ends.

The chain combines TRBV19 with TRBJ2-7, with TRBD1 matching 9 bases. The V and J ends lost 5 bases and 3 bases, in that order; junction bases with no gene match: 8. Germline CDR1 is LNHDA and CDR2 is SQIVND (reference sequence). CDR3 length: 15 residues. CDR3 in DNA: TGTGCCAGTAGTTACCGGGACAGGGTTGTCTACGAGCAGTACTTC. It encodes CASSYRDRVVYEQYF.

The chain has TRBV29-1 and TRBJ1-2; D is unclear. V gave up 4 bases and J gave up 1 base, with 7 bases separating them. In germline, CDR1 is SQVTM, CDR2 ANQGSEA. This CDR3 is built from 12 residues. The CDR3 DNA is TGCAGCGTTGGGGCGGATAACTATGGCTACACCTTC. This codes for CSVGADNYGYTF. The complete variable domain, with remaining parts taken from reference TRBV29-1 and TRBJ1-2, reads SAVISQKPSRDICQRGTSLTIQCQVDSQVTMMFWYRQQPGQSLTLIATANQGSEATYESGFVIDKFPISRPNLTFSTLTVSNMSPEDSSIYLCSVGADNYGYTFGSGTRLTVV.

The chain is built from TRBV5-1 and TRBJ1-1, with 7 bases aligning to TRBD1. This CDR3 contains 16 residues. Germline V gives CDR1 SGHRS, CDR2 YFSETQ. The V gene end was trimmed by 0 bases and the J gene end by 5 bases; junction bases not matched to a gene: 10. CDR3 sequence reads: CASSLGGTGEGTEAFF. The CDR3 coding sequence is TGCGCCAGCAGCTTGGGCGGAACAGGGGAGGGGACTGAAGCTTTCTTT. The variable domain in full, completed from reference TRBV5-1 and TRBJ1-1, reads KAGVTQTPRYLIKTRGQQVTLSCSPISGHRSVSWYQQTPGQGLQFLFEYFSETQRNKGNFPGRFSGRQFSNSRSEMNVSTLELGDSALYLCASSLGGTGEGTEAFFGQGTRLTVV.

V and J are TRBV4-2 and TRBJ2-1, with D hard to call. Deletions cut 1 base from V and 10 bases from J, with 8 bases between. The germline CDR1 and CDR2 sequences are LGHNA and YNFKEQ. This CDR3 is built from 12 residues. As DNA, the CDR3 is TGTGCCAGCAGCCAAGCCCCCCGGGAGCAGTTCTTC. It is translated as CASSQAPREQFF.

V gene TRBV9 combines with J gene TRBJ2-1; 13 bases match TRBD2. The CDR3 runs to 16 residues. CDR1 and CDR2 from the germline V gene are SGDLS and YYNGEE. The junction had 6 bases not matched to a gene; V was cut back by 2 bases and J by 7 bases. The CDR3 loop reads CASSVLTLAGGNEQFF. CDR3 nucleotide sequence: TGTGCCAGCAGCGTTCTCACACTAGCGGGGGGGAATGAGCAGTTCTTC.

The chain recombines TRBV9 with TRBJ2-1; D could derive from TRBD1 or TRBD2 (5 bases each). CDR3 size: 16 residues. Germline loops: CDR1 SGDLS, CDR2 YYNGEE. The V end was cut by 3 bases, the J end by 4 bases, with 17 bases between. This chain's CDR3 is CASSEASVGTYNEQFF. CDR3 DNA: TGTGCCAGCAGCGAGGCAAGCGTCGGGACGTACAATGAGCAGTTCTTC.